This T cell receptor (beta chain) was recovered during a study of cytomegalovirus exposure and HLA in healthy donors. Whole-study results and caveats: Reportedly, cytomegalovirus status was diagnosed with high sensitivity and specificity. The likely explanation for a cluster of highly shared sequence variants was sequencing artifact. According to a later analysis, most TCR beta chains associated with CMV appeared HLA-restricted.

Looked up from germline, CDR1 is SGHRS and CDR2 is YFSETQ. With V trimmed by 4 bases and J by 7 bases, 4 bases remained unmatched. CDR3 length: 14 residues. The primer mix had 60 Vbeta and 13 Jbeta primers. The protocol was immunoSEQ multiplex PCR, while the TCRdb copy is restricted to in-frame clones and leaves out a portion. The profile shows 150,000 to 200,000 clones, around nine tenths of them singletons. Comments on this clone: The antigen is not known.

The origin of this receptor is a woman under 30 in good health and CMV-seronegative. The V gene is TRBV5-1, the J gene TRBJ1-6, with 8 bases that match TRBD1. The sequenced sample was PBMCs. The CDR3 DNA sequence: TGCGCCAGCAGCAAGGACAGGGAAAATTCACCCCTCCACTTT. Protein product: CASSKDRENSPLHF.